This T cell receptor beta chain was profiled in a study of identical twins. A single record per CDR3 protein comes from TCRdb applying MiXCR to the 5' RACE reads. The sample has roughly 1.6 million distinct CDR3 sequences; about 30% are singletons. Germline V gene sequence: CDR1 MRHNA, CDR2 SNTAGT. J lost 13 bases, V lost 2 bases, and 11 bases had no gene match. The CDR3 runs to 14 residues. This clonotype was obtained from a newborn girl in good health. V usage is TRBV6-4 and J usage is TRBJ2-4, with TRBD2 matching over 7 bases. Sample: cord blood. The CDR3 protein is CASSDGGGYNEQYF. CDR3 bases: TGTGCCAGCAGTGACGGGGGGGGATACAATGAGCAGTACTTC.